This T cell receptor (beta chain) was sequenced for a study of blood T cell repertoires in COVID-19. Study-level information: Acute-phase and convalescent COVID-19 samples originated in the United States, Italy and Spain.

In its sample, this clone was seen once. Authors' methods: Amplifying reference gene primers gave estimates of nucleated cell counts. Libraries were prepared by immunoSEQ multiplex PCR; TCRdb keeps only in-frame clonotypes and omits some of them. Clone size and the V and J calls come from that table; the DNA yielded D and trimming. The sample comprises 110,000 to 150,000 clones, 80% to 85% of which are singletons, and about 4.2% rests with the top ten. Germline CDR1 MNHEY, CDR2 SVGEGT. V shed 2 bases and J shed 3 bases, with 4 bases lying between them. This CDR3 is 12 amino acids long. V and J are TRBV6-2 or TRBV6-3 and TRBJ1-1, with no clear D. This clonotype was sampled from a woman older than 75 with acute or convalescent COVID-19. Material for sequencing was peripheral blood. The CDR3, as DNA: TGTGCCAGCAGTTACGGCTACACTGAAGCTTTCTTT. Amino acids: CASSYGYTEAFF.